A single sample gave rise to the 5 T cell receptor beta chains below, sequenced in a study of T cells after yellow fever vaccination. MiXCR, applied by TCRdb to the 5' RACE reads, yields one record per CDR3 protein. The table shows a few hundred thousand distinct CDR3 sequences, with under 15% occurring only once. Sequencing used CD4+ T cells sorted from PBMCs, obtained 15 days after the yellow fever booster vaccination. These receptors originate from a man younger than 35 who received the YFV17D yellow fever vaccine.

The genes are TRBV28 and TRBJ2-7; 9 bases match TRBD1. The junction had 7 bases not matched to a gene; V was cut back by 2 bases and J by 2 bases. CDR3 length: 16 amino acids. The germline gives CDR1 MDHEN, CDR2 SYDVKM. CDR3 in amino acids: CASSLGYRDRAYEQYV. Here the CDR3 DNA reads TGTGCCAGCAGTTTAGGGTACCGGGACAGGGCCTACGAGCAGTACGTC.

This clonotype was recorded a few times. The CDR3 here is CASSQAPITDTQYF. The CDR3, as DNA: TGCGCCAGCAGCCAAGCACCCATAACAGATACGCAGTATTTT. This rearrangement joins TRBV4-3 to TRBJ2-3; D is undetermined. CDR3 size: 14 residues. Germline assignment: CDR1 LGHNA and CDR2 YSLEER. V was cut by 1 base and J by 3 bases, with 8 bases left in between.

The V call is TRBV9, the J call TRBJ1-6, with 9 positions matching TRBD1. Trimming cost V 4 bases and J 7 bases; bases outside gene matches: 6. This CDR3 region has 15 residues. Looked up from germline, CDR1 is SGDLS and CDR2 is YYNGEE. The CDR3 sequence is CASSPGQGKNSPLHF. The CDR3 bases are TGTGCCAGCAGCCCGGGACAGGGTAAAAATTCACCCCTCCACTTT.

This clonotype has a count of ten or more. V and J are TRBV5-1 and TRBJ2-1; 12 bases fit TRBD1. Germline loops: CDR1 SGHRS, CDR2 YFSETQ. With 2 bases clipped from V and 9 bases from J, the junction kept 6 bases outside the gene matches. The CDR3 is 15 amino acids. The CDR3 region has the DNA TGCGCCAGCAGCTTCGGGGGACAGGGGGCAGGTGAGCAGTTCTTC. This gives the protein CASSFGGQGAGEQFF.

The V call is TRBV2, the J call TRBJ2-7; no firm D call. V lost 2 bases, J lost 0 bases, and 17 bases lay in between. Germline V gene sequence: CDR1 SNHLY, CDR2 FYNNEI. The CDR3 covers 17 residues. The CDR3 bases are TGTGCCAGCAGTGAATCCTCCTCTTACGTTCTCTCCTACGAGCAGTACTTC. Translating it yields CASSESSSYVLSYEQYF.